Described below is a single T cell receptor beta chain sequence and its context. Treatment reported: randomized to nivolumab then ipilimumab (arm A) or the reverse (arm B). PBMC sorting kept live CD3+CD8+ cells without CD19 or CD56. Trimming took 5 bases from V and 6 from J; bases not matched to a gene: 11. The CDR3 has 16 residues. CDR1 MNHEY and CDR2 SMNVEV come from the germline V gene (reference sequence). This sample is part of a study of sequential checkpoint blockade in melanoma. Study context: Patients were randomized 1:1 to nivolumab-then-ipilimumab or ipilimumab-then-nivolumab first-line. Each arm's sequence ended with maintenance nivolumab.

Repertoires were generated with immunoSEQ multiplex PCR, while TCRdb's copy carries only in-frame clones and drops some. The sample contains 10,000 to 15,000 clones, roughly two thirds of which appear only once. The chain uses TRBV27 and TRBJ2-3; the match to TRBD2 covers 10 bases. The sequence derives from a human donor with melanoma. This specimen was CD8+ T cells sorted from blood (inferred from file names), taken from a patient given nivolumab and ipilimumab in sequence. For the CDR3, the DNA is TGTGCCAGCAGTCCCGCTAGCGGGAGAATATCTGATACGCAGTATTTT. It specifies CASSPASGRISDTQYF.